The clone carrying this TCR beta chain was seen at least ten times. No antigen is known for it. This sample is part of a study of early T cells in non-severe SARS-CoV-2 infection. Study context: Whole-blood bulk RNA, unsorted, was sequenced, and chains were unpaired. Study-level points and caveats: Private and CD4 specificities were missed by VDJdb matching, skewed to anti-spike CD8.

Individual cDNA molecules were tagged with unique molecular identifiers. TCRdb fed the 5' RACE reads into MiXCR, producing one record per CDR3 protein. The profile shows under 85,000 distinct CDR3 sequences, around 14% of them singletons. The germline V gene has CDR1 SEHNR and CDR2 FQNEAQ (reference sequence). There are 15 residues in the CDR3. With 5 bases removed from V and 3 bases from J, the gap between germline ends came to 17 bases. The receptor was derived from an adult who was a healthcare worker with PCR-confirmed SARS-CoV-2 infection or an uninfected control (not recorded which). Input material: whole blood. The gene calls are TRBV7-9 and TRBJ2-7; no clear D. This chain's CDR3 is CASSTTTDTFYEQYF. The CDR3 nucleotides read TGTGCCAGCAGCACTACGACGGATACTTTCTACGAGCAGTACTTC.